This TCR beta chain was recorded in a study of T cell responses to AZD1222 COVID-19 vaccine. For this clone: The antigen remains undetermined.

Produced via immunoSEQ multiplex PCR; TCRdb's table is partial and in-frame only. The sample contains tens of thousands of clones, 70% to 90% of which appear only once. Broader study findings: Sampling captured repertoires only after the peak T cell response. Seropositivity was recorded at baseline in only a handful of AZD1222 recipients. Reportedly, nearly half the spike-specific TCRs target unmutated variant regions. Possibly, clonal diversity was underestimated; donors were largely white British and included more females.

The receptor was derived from an adult in good health. The specimen comprised peripheral blood, sampled on day 0 of MenACWY control vaccination.

The CDR3 here is CASSGDRGLGYTF. CDR3 DNA: TGTGCCAGCAGCGGGGACAGGGGGCTTGGCTACACCTTC. The chain has TRBV7-9 and TRBJ1-2; 12 bases fit TRBD1. Germline V CDR1 and CDR2: SEHNR, FQNEAQ (reference sequence). CDR3 size: 13 residues. V lost 5 bases to trimming and J lost 7 bases; unmatched junction nucleotides: 2.